The clone carrying this TCR beta chain occurred a few times. Per germline, CDR1 SNHLY and CDR2 FYNNEI. Trimming took 9 bases from V and 2 from J, leaving 14 bases between them. The CDR3 runs to 13 residues. This entry belongs to a study of blood T cells in healthy people across ages. Individuals who donated were healthy Caucasians from Russia aged roughly 6 to 100. Each sample gave at least 7 million isolated PBMCs. With each sample, at least 6 micrograms of total RNA were extracted. A sample-barcoded 5' primer and a J-beta primer mix were used in a second PCR of about 6 to 11 cycles. A 12-random-nucleotide template-switch adaptor tagged each cDNA molecule. A single record per CDR3 protein comes from TCRdb applying MiXCR to the 5' RACE reads. The sample lists about 1.4 million distinct CDR3 sequences; approximately 60% were seen once.

The sequenced sample was blood. This sequence joins TRBV2 and TRBJ2-7; D is possibly TRBD2 (5 bases). This TCR derives from a young man in good health. The CDR3 loop is CASSSRAAYEQYF. In DNA form, the CDR3 reads TGTGCCAGTTCCTCGAGGGCAGCCTACGAGCAGTACTTC.